The 17 T cell receptor beta chains listed next were all sequenced from one sample in a study of T cells after yellow fever vaccination. TCRdb re-called the 5' RACE reads through MiXCR, storing one row per CDR3 protein. The top ten hold roughly an eighth of the sample, which has almost 600,000 distinct CDR3 sequences, around an eighth seen once. Sequenced here: PBMCs, sampled on the day of the yellow fever booster vaccination. The receptors were sampled from a man aged 30 to 39 who received the YFV17D yellow fever vaccine.

As concerns this clonotype: This may be a read error: a much more frequent sequence differs by one nucleotide. The J gene is TRBJ2-1, the V gene TRBV3-1; D uncertain. The CDR3 is 13 amino acids. Germline V gives CDR1 LGHDT, CDR2 YNNKEL (reference sequence). The V and J ends lost 3 bases and 2 bases respectively, with 5 bases between them. The CDR3 DNA reads TGTGCCAGCAGCCAGGAGACCTACAATGAGCAGTTCTTC. It codes for CASSQETYNEQFF.

The J gene is TRBJ2-1, the V gene TRBV12-3 or TRBV12-4; 8 bases map to TRBD2. Trimming took 5 bases from V and 3 from J; bases not matched to a gene: 12. The CDR3 totals 17 residues. The CDR3 DNA follows: TGTGCCAGCAGTCCGACCCCCGGGAGGGCCAACTACAATGAGCAGTTCTTC. It translates to CASSPTPGRANYNEQFF.

Here the CDR3 reads CASRAGAADTQYF. The CDR3, as DNA: TGTGCCAGCAGGGCGGGAGCCGCAGATACGCAGTATTTT. This rearrangement joins TRBV6-1 to TRBJ2-3; the match to TRBD2 covers 7 bases. Germline CDR1 is MNHNS and CDR2 is SASEGT. This CDR3 region has 13 residues. J lost 4 bases, V lost 6 bases, and 4 bases had no gene match.

This chain uses TRBV5-1 with TRBJ1-2; maybe TRBD1 (6 bases). The V gene lost 3 bases and the J gene lost 4 bases, with 13 bases spanning the gap. Germline lookup yields CDR1 SGHRS and CDR2 YFSETQ. The CDR3 has 14 amino acids. The CDR3 DNA is TGCGCCAGCAGCTGGAGGGACACCCGCTATGGCTACACCTTC. Encoded protein: CASSWRDTRYGYTF.

The chain is built from TRBV12-3 or TRBV12-4 and TRBJ1-6, with D hard to call. Deletions cut 5 bases from V and 7 bases from J, with 12 bases between. CDR3 length equals 14 residues. The CDR3 loop reads CASSRTARNSPLHF. For the CDR3, the DNA is TGTGCCAGCAGTAGGACGGCGCGGAATTCACCCCTCCACTTT.

This sequence joins TRBV4-3 and TRBJ2-1; the match to TRBD2 covers 7 bases. V shed 3 bases and J 2 bases; nucleotides not matched to a gene: 4. The length of the CDR3 is 15 residues. The germline gives CDR1 LGHNA, CDR2 YSLEER. The CDR3 nucleotides read TGCGCCAGCAGCCATGAGCGGGGCCCCTACAATGAGCAGTTCTTC. Translated, it gives CASSHERGPYNEQFF.

This clonotype turned up a few times. The chain couples TRBV5-1 to TRBJ2-7; tentatively, D is TRBD1 or TRBD2 (5 bases each). This CDR3 is built from 18 residues. In germline, CDR1 is SGHRS, CDR2 YFSETQ. Trimming cost V 6 bases and J 2 bases, with 27 bases left between them. CDR3 region: CASTERGESPSGPYEQYF. The CDR3 region has the DNA TGCGCCAGCACCGAACGGGGCGAAAGTCCTTCGGGCCCCTACGAGCAGTACTTC.

The rearrangement joins TRBV10-3 to TRBJ2-3; tentatively, D is TRBD1 or TRBD2 (5 bases each). The CDR3 has 17 amino acids. Germline lookup yields CDR1 ENHRY and CDR2 SYGVKD. The V end lost 4 bases, the J end lost 0 bases, and 17 bases lay between the germline ends. The chain's CDR3 is CAISAGGDASSTDTQYF. As DNA, the CDR3 is TGTGCCATCAGTGCAGGTGGGGACGCGTCTAGCACAGATACGCAGTATTTT.

The chain recombines TRBV30 with TRBJ2-1, with a possible D match to TRBD2 (5 bases). CDR3 length: 14 amino acids. CDR1 GTSNPN and CDR2 SVGIG come from the germline V gene (reference sequence). The V end lost 0 bases, the J end lost 2 bases, and 8 bases lay between the germline ends. CDR3: CAWSVSGAYNEQFF. The CDR3 DNA sequence: TGTGCCTGGAGTGTAAGCGGAGCCTACAATGAGCAGTTCTTC.

The V call is TRBV20-1, the J call TRBJ2-5; D possibly corresponds to TRBD1 (5 bases). The CDR3 length is 12 residues. V gave up 4 bases and J gave up 5 bases, with 11 bases separating them. Germline V gene data show CDR1 as DFQATT and CDR2 as SNEGSKA (reference sequence). CDR3 protein: CSAIGQGETQYF. Here the CDR3 DNA reads TGCAGTGCTATAGGACAAGGGGAGACCCAGTACTTC.

This clonotype was observed many times. The V call is TRBV6-5, the J call TRBJ2-3, with D possibly being TRBD1 (5 bases). With 7 bases removed from V and 3 bases from J, the gap between germline ends came to 14 bases. The CDR3 totals 14 residues. CDR1 MNHEY and CDR2 SVGAGI come from the germline V gene. The chain's CDR3 is CASTTAKGTDTQYF. The CDR3 nucleotides read TGTGCCAGCACCACCGCTAAGGGGACAGATACGCAGTATTTT.

This clonotype was counted only a few times. V is TRBV20-1 and J is TRBJ1-5, with D uncertain. V gave up 5 bases and J gave up 0 bases, with 11 bases separating them. CDR3 length equals 14 residues. Germline V gene sequence: CDR1 DFQATT, CDR2 SNEGSKA (reference sequence). For the CDR3, the DNA is TGCAGTGCTCCCAGCGATTATAGCAATCAGCCCCAGCATTTT. Translating it yields CSAPSDYSNQPQHF.

This CDR3 reads CDHTTEREIVVAKNIQYF. CDR3 DNA sequence: TGTGACCACACCACCGAGCGGGAGATTGTGGTTGCCAAAAACATTCAGTACTTC. This rearrangement joins TRBV25-1 to TRBJ2-4; 8 nucleotides match TRBD2. CDR3 length: 18 residues. The germline V gene encodes CDR1 MGHDK and CDR2 SYGVNS. Together with reference TRBV25-1 and TRBJ2-4, the CDR3 gives the full variable domain: EADIYQTPRYLVIGTGKKITLECSQTMGHDKMYWYQQDPGMELHLIHYSYGVNSTEKGDLSSESTVSRIRTEHFPLTLESARPSHTSQYLCDHTTEREIVVAKNIQYFGAGTRLSVL.

This sequence joins TRBV12-3 or TRBV12-4 and TRBJ2-1, with no clear D. The CDR3 totals 13 residues. Trimming stripped 5 bases from V and 4 bases from J, with 9 bases between. The CDR3 sequence: CASSPTPYNEQFF. CDR3 coding DNA: TGTGCCAGCAGTCCCACACCGTACAATGAGCAGTTCTTC.

The CDR3 bases are TGTGCCATCAGTGAGGGGTCCAACGCATACGAGCAGTACTTC. It is translated as CAISEGSNAYEQYF. This rearrangement joins TRBV10-3 to TRBJ2-7; D is unresolved. The length of the CDR3 is 14 residues. Germline V gene data show CDR1 as ENHRY and CDR2 as SYGVKD. V lost 2 bases to trimming and J lost 4 bases, with 12 bases between them.

This clonotype occurred a few times. This chain uses TRBV6-2 or TRBV6-3 with TRBJ2-2; 7 nucleotides agree with TRBD2. The CDR3 is made up of 14 amino acids. V was pared by 10 bases and J by 6 bases, with 11 bases of the junction left unmatched. Germline values: CDR1 MNHEY, CDR2 SVGEGT. As DNA, the CDR3 is TGTGCCACCCTACTCGGGAGGATCCCCGGGGAGCTGTTTTTT. It codes for CATLLGRIPGELFF.

The chain is built from TRBV7-2 and TRBJ2-1; TRBD2 matches 7 bases. CDR1 and CDR2 (germline): SGHTA, FQGNSA. V lost 6 bases and J lost 0; bases outside the gene matches: 8. This CDR3 is 16 amino acids long. The CDR3 bases are TGTGCCAGCAGACTTCCGCGGGGGAGCTCCTACAATGAGCAGTTCTTC. Translation gives CASRLPRGSSYNEQFF.